This T cell receptor (beta chain) was found in a study of blood T cell repertoires in COVID-19. Study-wide context: The United States, Italy and Spain provided the acute and convalescent COVID-19 samples. T cells, B-cell-depleted T cells, or PBMCs provided the cDNA or gDNA that served as material.

This clone occurred a few times. This study enrolled people aged about 18 to 90 from about two dozen US geographic areas. Participants' own reports of clinical history determined their cohort assignment. Here immunoSEQ multiplex PCR was the method, and the copy in TCRdb shows in-frame clones only, minus some. The repertoire consists of approximately 250,000 clones, with about 88% occurring once and the leading ten covering around 4.1%. Germline lookup yields CDR1 MNHNS and CDR2 SASEGT. The V gene end was trimmed by 1 base and the J gene end by 14 bases; junction bases not matched to a gene: 11. This CDR3 region has 15 residues.

The chain is built from TRBV6-1 and TRBJ1-6; 7 bases are shared with TRBD1. Sequenced material: PBMCs or T cells enriched from blood (not recorded which). This TCR was recovered from a man aged 25-45 years with acute COVID-19. The CDR3 nucleotides are TGTGCCAGCAGTGAAGGTGCAGGGGGTTCTTCTGCCCTCCACTTT. Translated: CASSEGAGGSSALHF.